The 28 T cell receptor beta chains given below trace back to one sample, sequenced in a study of Ad26.COV2.S vaccination and SARS-CoV-2 variants. The repertoire was sequenced with immunoSEQ multiplex PCR; TCRdb's copy has only in-frame clones and lacks some. The sample contains roughly 140,000 clones, 75% to 90% of which appear only once. The sequences come from peripheral blood, collected after recovery from COVID-19. The receptor set was obtained from a human donor who had recovered from COVID-19.

The J gene is TRBJ2-2, the V gene TRBV2, with D perhaps matching TRBD2 (5 bases). V lost 7 bases and J 5 bases, leaving 11 bases between the germline ends. This CDR3 spans 13 amino acids. CDR1 and CDR2 from the germline V gene are SNHLY and FYNNEI. The CDR3 is CASTILGTGELFF. The CDR3 region has the DNA TGTGCCAGCACCATACTAGGGACCGGGGAGCTGTTTTTT.

The CDR3 DNA sequence: TGTGCCACCGAGGACAGGGGGAGCACAGATACGCAGTATTTT. Protein: CATEDRGSTDTQYF. This rearrangement joins TRBV10-3 to TRBJ2-3; the match to TRBD1 covers 10 bases. CDR3 length: 14 amino acids. CDR1 and CDR2 (germline): ENHRY, SYGVKD. V was pared by 10 bases and J by 0 bases, with 4 bases of the junction left unmatched.

This clone appeared once. The V call is TRBV9, the J call TRBJ2-3; TRBD2 matches at 9 bases. The V and J ends lost 0 bases and 5 bases, in that order; junction bases with no gene match: 10. This CDR3 comprises 17 residues. Germline values: CDR1 SGDLS, CDR2 YYNGEE. This chain's CDR3 is CASSVDGGGALGDTQYF. The CDR3 DNA is TGTGCCAGCAGCGTAGACGGCGGGGGGGCCCTCGGAGATACGCAGTATTTT.

The J gene is TRBJ1-2, the V gene TRBV19, with TRBD1 matching 8 bases. The CDR3 runs 13 residues. The V and J ends lost 7 bases and 8 bases, in that order; junction bases with no gene match: 9. Germline V gene sequence: CDR1 LNHDA, CDR2 SQIVND (reference sequence). The CDR3 region has the DNA TGTGCCAGTACTCCGGACAGGGCGCGCGGCTACACCTTC. Its protein is CASTPDRARGYTF.

The genes are TRBV19 and TRBJ1-4, with D unclear. Deletions cut 5 bases from V and 6 bases from J, with 10 bases between. The V gene's germline CDR1 is LNHDA and CDR2 SQIVND (reference sequence). The CDR3 loop spans 13 amino acids. The CDR3, as DNA: TGTGCCAGTAGTCGGGCCGGAGATGAAAAACTGTTTTTT. Translation: CASSRAGDEKLFF.

This clone is labeled medium-sized (0.01 to 0.1%). The chain is built from TRBV19 and TRBJ1-1; a possible D gene is TRBD1 (6 bases). CDR1 and CDR2 from the germline V gene are LNHDA and SQIVND (reference sequence). Trimming removed 5 bases at V and 4 bases at J, with 23 bases between. The CDR3 length is 17 residues. Here the CDR3 DNA reads TGTGCCAGTAGTCCCCGGGTTAAGGGGGGAATCAGCACTGAAGCTTTCTTT. It encodes CASSPRVKGGISTEAFF.

V and J are TRBV7-2 and TRBJ2-4; perhaps TRBD2 as D (7 bases). Germline V lookup: CDR1 SGHTA, CDR2 FQGNSA. CDR3 length equals 18 residues. Trimming took 5 bases from V and 3 from J, leaving 23 bases between them. CDR3 bases: TGTGCCAGCAGCCAGCTTTGGGGGGAGGGGGGCGGCAAAAACATTCAGTACTTC. As protein: CASSQLWGEGGGKNIQYF. Based on the CDR3 plus reference TRBV7-2 and TRBJ2-4, the full variable domain is GAGVSQSPSNKVTEKGKDVELRCDPISGHTALYWYRQSLGQGLEFLIYFQGNSAPDKSGLPSDRFSAERTGGSVSTLTIQRTQQEDSAVYLCASSQLWGEGGGKNIQYFGAGTRLSVL.

The rearrangement joins TRBV15 to TRBJ1-2; D is uncertain. This CDR3 spans 14 amino acids. CDR1 and CDR2 (germline): LNHNV, YYDKDF (reference sequence). Deletions cut 4 bases from V and 4 bases from J, with 13 bases between. CDR3 in amino acids: CATSTNYDTYGYTF. The DNA of the CDR3 is TGTGCCACCAGCACAAATTACGACACCTATGGCTACACCTTC.

This chain links TRBV7-2 with TRBJ2-5, with no clear D. This CDR3 is built from 14 residues. Per germline, CDR1 SGHTA and CDR2 FQGNSA. Trimming stripped 1 base from V and 5 bases from J, with 11 bases between. The CDR3 spells CASSLVAYGETQYF. The CDR3 DNA sequence: TGTGCCAGCAGCTTAGTAGCCTATGGGGAGACCCAGTACTTC.

This chain connects TRBV7-9 to TRBJ2-2; 8 nucleotides align to TRBD1. In germline, CDR1 is SEHNR, CDR2 FQNEAQ (reference sequence). This CDR3 is built from 17 residues. With 2 bases clipped from V and 6 bases from J, the junction kept 11 bases outside the gene matches. The CDR3 bases are TGTGCCAGCAGCTTAACTTTCGACAGGGGTTATCCCGGGGAGCTGTTTTTT. This codes for CASSLTFDRGYPGELFF.

The rearrangement joins TRBV18 to TRBJ2-1, with 7 positions matching TRBD1. The germline V gene has CDR1 KGHSH and CDR2 LQKENI. The V gene end was trimmed by 6 bases and the J gene end by 4 bases; junction bases not matched to a gene: 9. The CDR3 covers 15 residues. The CDR3 loop reads CASSELGTAYNEQFF. In nucleotides, the CDR3 is TGTGCCAGCTCCGAGCTCGGGACAGCATACAATGAGCAGTTCTTC.

The chain joins TRBV2 to TRBJ1-4; possibly TRBD1 for D (6 bases). There are 14 residues in the CDR3. Trimming left V 8 bases short and J 7 bases short, with 17 bases between. Germline loops: CDR1 SNHLY, CDR2 FYNNEI. The CDR3 nucleotides read TGTGCCAGCGTGTGGATGGGGGCGGCTGAAAAACTGTTTTTT. Encoded protein: CASVWMGAAEKLFF.

This clone has just a few counts. The rearrangement uses TRBV2 and TRBJ2-2; D is possibly TRBD1 (6 bases). The V gene lost 6 bases and the J gene lost 3 bases, with 14 bases spanning the gap. The CDR3 spans 15 residues. The V gene's germline CDR1 is SNHLY and CDR2 FYNNEI. The CDR3 sequence: CASSSQGKYTGELFF. The CDR3 nucleotides are TGTGCCAGCAGCTCCCAGGGGAAATACACCGGGGAGCTGTTTTTT.

The chain links TRBV28 to TRBJ1-1; 12 bases agree with TRBD1. The CDR3 is 18 amino acids. Germline trimming cut 2 bases from V and 0 bases from J; bases unmatched to any gene: 7. Germline V lookup: CDR1 MDHEN, CDR2 SYDVKM. DNA of the CDR3: TGTGCCAGCAGTTTAGAGGGGACAGGGGGCGATCTGAACACTGAAGCTTTCTTT. Protein sequence: CASSLEGTGGDLNTEAFF.

This clone is labeled as medium-sized. The chain recombines TRBV27 with TRBJ1-2; no clear D gene. The CDR3 is made up of 14 amino acids. The V gene lost 0 bases and the J gene lost 4 bases, with 9 bases spanning the gap. CDR1 and CDR2 (germline): MNHEY, SMNVEV (reference sequence). CDR3 amino acids: CASSLSRAGYGYTF. CDR3 DNA: TGTGCCAGCAGTTTATCGCGGGCCGGCTATGGCTACACCTTC.

The rearrangement joins TRBV6-5 to TRBJ2-1; 9 positions match TRBD2. V shed 6 bases, J shed 10 bases, and the junction held 13 bases outside the gene matches. Germline V lookup: CDR1 MNHEY, CDR2 SVGAGI. There are 15 residues in the CDR3. CDR3 sequence reads: CASRKPGLASGEQFF. CDR3 DNA sequence: TGTGCCAGCAGGAAGCCGGGACTAGCTTCGGGCGAGCAGTTCTTC.

The CDR3 loop reads CASTDANTGELFF. In DNA, the CDR3 is TGTGCCAGCACGGACGCCAACACCGGGGAGCTGTTTTTT. V gene TRBV18 combines with J gene TRBJ2-2; unclear D gene. V lost 8 bases, J lost 2 bases, and 9 bases lay in between. CDR1 and CDR2 (germline): KGHSH, LQKENI. The CDR3 has 13 amino acids.

The rearrangement joins TRBV5-8 to TRBJ2-3; 11 nucleotides line up with TRBD2. Looked up from germline, CDR1 is SGHTS and CDR2 is YDEGEE. This CDR3 is 16 amino acids long. The CDR3 is CATYPGLAASTDTQYF. The CDR3 DNA follows: TGTGCTACCTATCCGGGACTAGCGGCGAGCACAGATACGCAGTATTTT.

The rearrangement links TRBV7-8 to TRBJ2-6; D not certain. V shed 5 bases and J shed 4 bases, with 12 bases lying between them. This CDR3 spans 15 amino acids. CDR1 and CDR2 (germline): SGHVS, FQNEAQ. CDR3 sequence reads: CASSGRARGANVLTF. CDR3 DNA sequence: TGTGCCAGCAGCGGTAGGGCGCGGGGGGCCAACGTCCTGACTTTC.

This sequence joins TRBV3-1 (or the pseudogene TRBV3-2) and TRBJ1-3; the D is unclear. CDR3 length: 14 residues. Germline CDR1 reads LGHDT; CDR2 reads YNNKEL (reference sequence). Trimming took 3 bases from V and 0 from J, leaving 6 bases between them. CDR3 nucleotide sequence: TGTGCCAGCAGCCAGACCGACTCTGGAAACACCATATATTTT. Protein product: CASSQTDSGNTIYF.

Regarding this clone: This same CDR3 is encoded by further DNA sequences in the sample. The gene calls are TRBV19 and TRBJ1-1; D is undetermined. The CDR3 spans 12 residues. Germline CDR1 and CDR2: LNHDA and SQIVND (reference sequence). The V end was cut by 3 bases, the J end by 1 base, with 3 bases between. The CDR3 sequence: CASSMGNTEAFF. The CDR3 DNA is TGTGCCAGTAGTATGGGGAACACTGAAGCTTTCTTT.

The chain couples TRBV6-2 or TRBV6-3 to TRBJ2-7; maybe TRBD1 (6 bases). The germline V gene encodes CDR1 MNHEY and CDR2 SVGEGT. CDR3 length: 13 residues. V was shortened by 2 bases and J by 5 bases, with 10 bases between the two germline ends. The CDR3 is CASSYGAGDEQYF. CDR3 bases: TGTGCCAGCAGTTACGGGGCAGGGGACGAGCAGTACTTC.

The V gene is TRBV5-5, the J gene TRBJ1-6; D may be TRBD1 (5 bases). Germline V gene lookup returns CDR1 SGHKS and CDR2 YYEKEE (reference sequence). Trimming cost V 4 bases and J 7 bases, with 15 bases left between them. This CDR3 spans 15 amino acids. CDR3 nucleotides: TGTGCCAGCAGCCGGGGGGAATGGGGAAATTCACCCCTCCACTTT. The encoded protein is CASSRGEWGNSPLHF.

This clone came up once. V gene TRBV4-3 combines with J gene TRBJ1-2, with D uncertain. The CDR3 extends over 13 amino acids. The V and J ends lost 1 base and 8 bases respectively, with 11 bases between them. Germline V lookup: CDR1 LGHNA, CDR2 YSLEER. CDR3 region: CASSQVVGNGYTF. CDR3 nucleotide sequence: TGCGCCAGCAGCCAAGTGGTGGGTAACGGCTACACCTTC.

The chain joins TRBV9 to TRBJ2-1; D call uncertain. The CDR3 covers 13 residues. V lost 1 base to trimming and J lost 6 bases, with 8 bases between them. The germline CDR1 and CDR2 sequences are SGDLS and YYNGEE. CDR3 nucleotide sequence: TGTGCCAGCAGCGTATCCGAATTCAATGAGCAGTTCTTC. This translates into CASSVSEFNEQFF.

The V call is TRBV2, the J call TRBJ2-1, with TRBD2 matching over 9 bases. Germline-derived CDR1 and CDR2 are SNHLY and FYNNEI. CDR3 size: 15 residues. J lost 6 bases, V lost 8 bases, and 11 bases had no gene match. CDR3 loop: CASLVKAGGPNEQFF. The CDR3 coding sequence is TGTGCCAGCCTAGTGAAGGCGGGGGGGCCCAATGAGCAGTTCTTC.

The genes are TRBV5-4 and TRBJ1-1; a possible D gene is TRBD1 (5 bases). Germline CDR1 and CDR2: SGHNT and YYREEE (reference sequence). With 3 bases removed from V and 6 bases from J, the gap between germline ends came to 15 bases. The CDR3 covers 14 residues. CDR3 nucleotides: TGTGCCAGCAGCTCCTTGGTACGGGGCTCTGAAGCTTTCTTT. Translating it yields CASSSLVRGSEAFF.

The chain recombines TRBV27 with TRBJ2-3; TRBD2 agrees at 8 bases. V gave up 10 bases and J gave up 3 bases; unmatched junction bases: 3. Per germline, CDR1 MNHEY and CDR2 SMNVEV (reference sequence). CDR3 size: 12 residues. In DNA, the CDR3 is TGTGCCACCCGGGGGGGGACAGATACGCAGTATTTT. Translating gives CATRGGTDTQYF.